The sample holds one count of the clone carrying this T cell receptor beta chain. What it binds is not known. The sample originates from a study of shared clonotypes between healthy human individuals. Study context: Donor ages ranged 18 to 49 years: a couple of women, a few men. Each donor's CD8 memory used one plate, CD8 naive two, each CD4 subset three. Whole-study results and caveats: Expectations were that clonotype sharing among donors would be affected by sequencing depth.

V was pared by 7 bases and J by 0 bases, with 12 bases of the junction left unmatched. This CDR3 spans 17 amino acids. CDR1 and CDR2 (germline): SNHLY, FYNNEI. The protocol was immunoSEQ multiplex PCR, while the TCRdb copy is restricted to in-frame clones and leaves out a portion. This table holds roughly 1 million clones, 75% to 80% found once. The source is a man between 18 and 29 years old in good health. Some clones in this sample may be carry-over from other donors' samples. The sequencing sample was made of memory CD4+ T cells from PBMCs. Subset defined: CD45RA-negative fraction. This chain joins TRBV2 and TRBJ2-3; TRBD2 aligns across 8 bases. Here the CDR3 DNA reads TGTGCCAGCATCCTCGGAGTACTAGCGGAAAGCACAGATACGCAGTATTTT. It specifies CASILGVLAESTDTQYF. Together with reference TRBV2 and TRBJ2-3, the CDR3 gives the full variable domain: EPEVTQTPSHQVTQMGQEVILRCVPISNHLYFYWYRQILGQKVEFLVSFYNNEISEKSEIFDDQFSVERPDGSNFTLKIRSTKLEDSAMYFCASILGVLAESTDTQYFGPGTRLTVL.